The 26 T cell receptor beta chains below all came from one sample that was sequenced in a study of tissue T cells after allogeneic stem cell transplantation. Produced via immunoSEQ multiplex PCR; TCRdb's table is partial and in-frame only. The data contain several thousand clones, about half of them seen just once; the ten biggest clones take up 6% to 8.5%. The time point was: mouse harvest day 7 after allogeneic transplant. Each mouse received 10^7 T-cell-depleted marrow cells plus 10^6 splenic CD5+ T cells by tail vein. Material for sequencing was gut tissue. The receptors derive from a female BALB/c mouse given C57BL/6 T cells with graft-versus-host disease after an allogeneic hematopoietic cell transplant.

This clone has more than one count but fewer than ten. Gene and germline names: mouse. Sequencing ends 1 residue short of the CDR3 end; the germline J gene provides the rest. The chain joins TRBV3 to TRBJ2-7, with 9 bases matching TRBD2. V gave up 2 bases and J gave up 7 bases; unmatched junction bases: 3. This CDR3 region has 13 residues. Germline CDR1 and CDR2: SNHLY and FYNGKV (reference sequence). The CDR3 DNA, read in part, is TGTGCCAGCAGCTTAAGGACTGGGGTGGAACAGTAC. Translating gives CASSLRTGVEQY. The full CDR3 sequence reads CASSLRTGVEQYF. Full variable domain (missing parts from reference TRBV3 and TRBJ2-7): GPKVLQIPSHQIIDMGQMVTLNCDPVSNHLYFYWYKQILGQQMEFLVNFYNGKVMEKSKLFKDQFSVERPDGSYFTLKIQPTALEDSAVYFCASSLRTGVEQYFGPGTRLTVL.

On this clone: Germline and genes: mouse. The read finishes 1 residue shy of the CDR3 end, and the germline J gene is used to complete it. The rearrangement links TRBV31 to TRBJ2-7; possibly TRBD1 or TRBD2 for D (6 bases each). Trimming left V 0 bases short and J 5 bases short, with 14 bases between. The CDR3 has 14 residues. Per germline, CDR1 GKSSPN and CDR2 SITVG. The CDR3: CAWSLAGALNEQYF. The sequenced CDR3 bases are TGTGCCTGGAGTCTAGCGGGGGCGCTGAATGAACAGTAC.

This clone is termed medium-sized. Gene names are mouse gene names. The read falls 1 residue short of the CDR3 end, and the missing part is taken from the germline J gene. V is TRBV20 and J is TRBJ2-7; 10 bases map to TRBD2. The ends lost 3 bases at V and 3 bases at J; junction bases unmatched: 5. Germline V gene sequence: CDR1 GFQATS, CDR2 STVNSAI. CDR3 length: 14 amino acids. The CDR3 region is CGASSGTGVYEQYF. The CDR3 bases that were read are TGTGGTGCTAGTTCCGGGACTGGGGTCTATGAACAGTAC.

This clone was counted between two and nine times. The gene names given are mouse names. Sequencing ends 1 residue short of the CDR3 end; the germline J gene provides the rest. The chain recombines TRBV26 with TRBJ2-7; D possibly matches TRBD1 or TRBD2 (6 bases each). Germline V gene data show CDR1 as KGHPV and CDR2 as FQNQEV (reference sequence). V lost 4 bases and J 4 bases, leaving 11 bases between the germline ends. The CDR3 extends over 13 amino acids. The CDR3 spells CASSRVGAYEQYF. CDR3 DNA, as far as it was read: TGTGCCAGCAGTCGAGTGGGGGCTTATGAACAGTAC. Drawing the rest from reference TRBV26 and TRBJ2-7, the complete variable domain is NSKVIQTPRYLVKGQGQKAKMRCIPEKGHPVVFWYQQNKNNEFKFLINFQNQEVLQQIDMTEKRFSAECPSNSPCSLEIQSSEAGDSALYLCASSRVGAYEQYFGPGTRLTVL.

In this sample, this clone is large (0.1 to 1%). Mouse gene names apply. Sequencing ends 1 residue short of the CDR3 end; the germline J gene provides the rest. The rearrangement joins TRBV12-1 to TRBJ2-7; 8 bases fit TRBD2. V was pared by 0 bases and J by 7 bases, with 7 bases of the junction left unmatched. The V gene's germline CDR1 is SGHSN and CDR2 HYEKVE. This CDR3 region has 14 residues. CDR3 protein: CASSLGGGRREQYF. CDR3 DNA (partial): TGTGCCAGCTCTCTCGGGGGGGGGCGCCGAGAACAGTAC.

There are a few counts of this clone. Gene labels here are mouse ones. The read comes to an end 1 residue before the CDR3 does, leaving the germline J gene to fill in the end. The rearrangement links TRBV26 to TRBJ2-7; 8 bases fit TRBD2. CDR3 size: 13 residues. The V gene's germline CDR1 is KGHPV and CDR2 FQNQEV (reference sequence). V lost 2 bases and J lost 5; bases outside the gene matches: 2. Partial CDR3 DNA: TGTGCCAGCAGTCTGAGGGGGGGCAATGAACAGTAC. Residues: CASSLRGGNEQY. The entire CDR3 protein reads CASSLRGGNEQYF.

A note on this clone: The listed genes are named as in mouse. Sequencing ends 1 residue short of the CDR3 end; the germline J gene provides the rest. This sequence joins TRBV26 and TRBJ2-2; D is tentatively TRBD1 or TRBD2 (5 bases each). With 6 bases removed from V and 0 bases from J, the gap between germline ends came to 8 bases. Looked up from germline, CDR1 is KGHPV and CDR2 is FQNQEV (reference sequence). The CDR3 contains 14 residues. The CDR3 is CASRGTANTGQLYF. The sequenced CDR3 bases are TGTGCCAGCAGGGGGACCGCAAACACCGGGCAGCTCTAC.

As for this clone: Gene names are the mouse ones. With the read ending 1 residue before the CDR3 end, the germline J gene is used to fill in that end. The chain combines TRBV3 with TRBJ2-7; 11 bases map to TRBD2. Germline-derived CDR1 and CDR2 are SNHLY and FYNGKV (reference sequence). The CDR3 consists of 13 residues. V lost 5 bases to trimming and J lost 7 bases; unmatched junction nucleotides: 4. The DNA read from the CDR3 is TGTGCCAGCAGCCCCCGACTGGGGGGGGAACAGTAC. It yields the protein CASSPRLGGEQY. The CDR3 in its entirety is CASSPRLGGEQYF.

This clone has more than one count but fewer than ten. The gene names given are mouse names. The CDR3 extends 1 residue past the end of the read, so its final part is completed from the germline J gene. The V gene is TRBV12-1, the J gene TRBJ1-1, with D hard to call. Between the trimmed V and J ends, which lost 0 bases and 5 bases, there was a span of 9 bases. The V gene's germline CDR1 is SGHSN and CDR2 HYEKVE. The CDR3 is made up of 13 amino acids. The part of the CDR3 DNA that was read is TGTGCCAGCTCTCTCCTGGGAGGGACAGAAGTCTTC. Protein sequence: CASSLLGGTEVF. The complete CDR3 reads CASSLLGGTEVFF.

Only one count was recorded for this clone. Mouse gene names and germline throughout. With the read ending 1 residue before the CDR3 end, the germline J gene is used to fill in that end. This rearrangement joins TRBV4 to TRBJ1-3; 9 nucleotides line up with TRBD1. Germline lookup yields CDR1 LGHDT and CDR2 YNNKQL (reference sequence). The CDR3 is 14 amino acids. The trim removed 4 bases at V and 3 bases at J, leaving 1 base unmatched. The CDR3 sequence is CASSWDRVGNTLYF. CDR3 bases read: TGTGCCAGCAGCTGGGACAGGGTTGGAAATACGCTCTAT.

On this clone: The genes and germline here are from mouse. The sequenced fragment ends 1 residue before the CDR3 boundary, so the rest is inferred from the germline J gene. The chain couples TRBV3 to TRBJ1-4; no clear D gene. The V gene's germline CDR1 is SNHLY and CDR2 FYNGKV (reference sequence). The V end lost 3 bases, the J end lost 0 bases, and 5 bases lay between the germline ends. The CDR3 is 14 amino acids. The CDR3 sequence is CASSFQFSNERLFF. The CDR3 DNA, read in part, is TGTGCCAGCAGCTTTCAGTTTTCCAACGAAAGATTATTT.

In its sample, this clone is large. These gene names are mouse names. The observed sequence ends 1 residue before the CDR3 terminus, with the missing tail filled in from the germline J gene. The V call is TRBV17, the J call TRBJ2-7; perhaps TRBD1 as D (5 bases). V was trimmed by 6 bases and J by 5 bases, leaving 11 bases between them. This CDR3 comprises 12 residues. The germline V gene encodes CDR1 MNHDT and CDR2 YYDKIL. The CDR3 sequence is CASRERGDEQYF. The DNA read from the CDR3 is TGTGCTAGCAGGGAAAGGGGAGATGAACAGTAC.

A note on this clone: Any gene name here is a mouse gene name. From the germline J gene comes the end of the CDR3, since the read stops 1 residue before it. At the DNA level, this CDR3 is encoded by other sequences in the same sample as well. The chain has TRBV3 and TRBJ2-3, with 10 bases lining up with TRBD2. Losses at the gene ends were 5 bases for V and 1 base for J; bases not matched to a gene: 3. This CDR3 region has 15 residues. The germline V gene encodes CDR1 SNHLY and CDR2 FYNGKV (reference sequence). CDR3 amino acids: CASSLGLGGAETLYF. CDR3 DNA, as far as it was read: TGTGCCAGCAGCCTCGGACTGGGGGGTGCAGAAACGCTGTAT.

Concerning this clone itself: The gene names given are mouse names. The CDR3 is CASRAGTGGSERLFF. Partial CDR3 DNA: TGTGCCAGCAGAGCCGGGACAGGGGGCAGCGAAAGATTATTT. The chain combines TRBV13-1 with TRBJ1-4; 12 bases agree with TRBD1. The DNA ends 1 residue before the CDR3 does, and the rest of the CDR3 is filled in from the germline J gene. Germline CDR1 and CDR2: NSHNY and SYGAGN. Germline trimming cut 5 bases from V and 7 bases from J; bases unmatched to any gene: 6. The CDR3 contains 15 residues.

As to this clone: The germline and genes are mouse ones. The DNA ends 1 residue before the CDR3 does, and the rest of the CDR3 is filled in from the germline J gene. V is TRBV26 and J is TRBJ2-2, with TRBD1 as a possible D gene (5 bases). CDR3 size: 13 residues. The germline V gene encodes CDR1 KGHPV and CDR2 FQNQEV (reference sequence). V lost 4 bases, J lost 7 bases, and 10 bases lay in between. The covered CDR3 bases are TGTGCCAGCAGTCCCAGGGAGGGCGGGCAGCTCTAC. Encoded protein: CASSPREGGQLY. The full CDR3 sequence reads CASSPREGGQLYF. The full variable domain, with the rest looked up from reference TRBV26 and TRBJ2-2, is NSKVIQTPRYLVKGQGQKAKMRCIPEKGHPVVFWYQQNKNNEFKFLINFQNQEVLQQIDMTEKRFSAECPSNSPCSLEIQSSEAGDSALYLCASSPREGGQLYFGEGSKLTVL.

This clone occurred a few times. Genes here carry mouse names. Incomplete CDR3 DNA: TGTGGTGCTAGGAGGGGGGCTTCTGGAAATACGCTCTAT. It is translated as CGARRGASGNTLY. The entire CDR3 protein is CGARRGASGNTLYF. The chain carries TRBV20 and TRBJ1-3, with D possibly being TRBD1 (6 bases). The read is 1 residue too short to cover the CDR3 end, so that end is filled in from the germline J gene. CDR3 size: 14 residues. With 2 bases removed from V and 0 bases from J, the gap between germline ends came to 8 bases. Germline V gives CDR1 GFQATS, CDR2 STVNSAI.

A note on this clone: The gene names given are mouse names. The read halts 1 residue ahead of the CDR3 end, with the missing end drawn from the germline J gene. The J gene is TRBJ1-1, the V gene TRBV16; a weak D match, TRBD1 (5 bases). The CDR3 consists of 12 residues. Germline V gene lookup returns CDR1 SGHSA and CDR2 FRNQAP. V shed 5 bases and J shed 2 bases, with 6 bases lying between them. The CDR3 sequence is CASSRDNTEVFF. Incomplete CDR3 DNA: TGTGCAAGCAGCCGGGACAACACAGAAGTCTTC.

This clone showed up just a few times. Genes and germline are mouse. The read comes to an end 1 residue before the CDR3 does, leaving the germline J gene to fill in the end. The J gene is TRBJ2-2, the V gene TRBV26, with 7 bases that match TRBD1. This CDR3 has 14 amino acids. Trimming at V came to 4 bases and at J to 2 bases, leaving 1 base not matched to a gene. Germline CDR1 reads KGHPV; CDR2 reads FQNQEV (reference sequence). The sequenced part of the CDR3 DNA is TGTGCCAGCAGTCAACAGGGGAACACCGGGCAGCTCTAC. Translation gives CASSQQGNTGQLY. The entire CDR3 reads CASSQQGNTGQLYF.

Concerning this clone itself: Each gene name is a mouse one. The read ends 1 residue shy of where the CDR3 ends; the end is completed using the germline J gene. The V call is TRBV23, the J call TRBJ1-1; TRBD1, the table's D call, lacks a check against the DNA. This CDR3 contains 13 residues. Per germline, CDR1 KGHTA and CDR2 FQNQQP. The CDR3 loop is CSSSQTGGAEVFF. The sequenced CDR3 bases are TGCTCCAGCAGTCAAACAGGGGGCGCAGAAGTCTTC.

The sample holds a few counts of this clone. Genes and germline are mouse. The read comes to an end 1 residue before the CDR3 does, leaving the germline J gene to fill in the end. The J gene is TRBJ2-2, the V gene TRBV20; maybe TRBD2 (5 bases). There are 12 residues in the CDR3. The germline V gene has CDR1 GFQATS and CDR2 STVNSAI. V was clipped by 3 bases and J by 3 bases, with 5 bases between them. The sequenced part of the CDR3 DNA is TGTGGTGCTAGTGGGGACACCGGGCAGCTCTAC. Encoded protein: CGASGDTGQLY. The whole CDR3 is CGASGDTGQLYF.

Turning to this clone: The gene symbols are mouse symbols. With the read ending 1 residue before the CDR3 end, the germline J gene is used to fill in that end. This rearrangement joins TRBV26 to TRBJ1-3; tentatively, D is TRBD1 (5 bases). The CDR3 sequence is 14 residues long. Germline V gene lookup returns CDR1 KGHPV and CDR2 FQNQEV (reference sequence). Trimming removed 2 bases at V and 2 bases at J, with 7 bases between. CDR3: CASSLRGAGNTLYF. The sequenced CDR3 bases are TGTGCCAGCAGTCTGAGAGGGGCTGGAAATACGCTCTAT.

A note on this clone: Gene names are the mouse ones. Read coverage stops 1 residue before the CDR3 terminus; the germline J gene supplies the remainder. The chain recombines TRBV20 with TRBJ2-5; D gene unclear. The CDR3 is 13 amino acids. Trimming removed 2 bases at V and 0 bases at J, with 6 bases between. CDR1 is GFQATS, CDR2 STVNSAI, per germline. This CDR3 reads CGARLGNQDTQYF. The DNA read from the CDR3 is TGTGGTGCTAGGTTGGGTAACCAAGACACCCAGTAC.

This clone is categorized as large. Genes and germline come from the mouse. The DNA ends 1 residue before the CDR3 does, and the rest of the CDR3 is filled in from the germline J gene. The chain links TRBV12-2 to TRBJ2-7, with unresolved D. The germline V gene encodes CDR1 SGHLS and CDR2 HYDKME. Trimming removed 0 bases at V and 4 bases at J, with 6 bases between. The CDR3 has 12 amino acids. CDR3 protein: CASSLHNYEQYF. CDR3 bases read: TGTGCCAGCTCTCTCCACAATTATGAACAGTAC. The whole variable domain, filled in from reference TRBV12-2 and TRBJ2-7, reads NSGVVQSPRYIIKGKGERSILKCIPISGHLSVAWYQQTQGQELKFFIQHYDKMERDKGNLPSRFSVQQFDDYHSEMNMSALELEDSAVYFCASSLHNYEQYFGPGTRLTVL.

This clone is labeled large. Gene labels here are mouse ones. Sequencing ends 1 residue short of the CDR3 end; the germline J gene provides the rest. This chain links TRBV2 with TRBJ1-4; TRBD1 might be the D (6 bases). The CDR3 extends over 14 amino acids. Looked up from germline, CDR1 is LGHNA and CDR2 is YSYQKL. Between the trimmed V and J ends, which lost 6 bases and 1 base, there was a span of 9 bases. The part of the CDR3 DNA that was read is TGTGCCAGCAGACCGGGACATTCCAACGAAAGATTATTT. This encodes CASRPGHSNERLF. In full, the CDR3 is CASRPGHSNERLFF.

Points on this clone: Gene names are the mouse ones. The CDR3 end is not reached by the read, which stops 1 residue before it; the germline J gene fills it in. V is TRBV31 and J is TRBJ2-3, with D tentatively TRBD1 or TRBD2 (6 bases each). V lost 1 base, J lost 5 bases, and 13 bases lay in between. Germline CDR1 reads GKSSPN; CDR2 reads SITVG. The CDR3 is made up of 14 amino acids. The CDR3 DNA, read in part, is TGTGCCTGGAGTCAGCGGGGGCTGAGAGAAACGCTGTAT. Translating it yields CAWSQRGLRETLY. The full-length CDR3 reads as CAWSQRGLRETLYF.

Note on this clone: Genes and germline come from the mouse. Read sequence stops 1 residue before the CDR3 end, and the germline J gene provides the missing end. V is TRBV23 and J is TRBJ2-4; whether TRBD2, the table's D call, matches the DNA was not checked. CDR1 is KGHTA and CDR2 is FQNQQP in the germline V gene. This CDR3 region has 14 residues. The sequenced CDR3 bases are TGCTCCAGCAGTCAATCGCTGAGTCAAAACACCTTGTAC. Its protein is CSSSQSLSQNTLY. The CDR3 reads in full as CSSSQSLSQNTLYF.